The rows below give T cell receptor beta chains drawn from one sample of a study of early T cells in non-severe SARS-CoV-2 infection. TCRdb re-called the 5' RACE reads with MiXCR, one entry per CDR3 protein. This table holds about 64,000 distinct CDR3 sequences, 10% to 15% found once. This specimen was whole blood, taken at baseline. The origin of the receptors is an adult who was a healthcare worker with PCR-confirmed SARS-CoV-2 infection or an uninfected control (not recorded which). Each CDR3 is given with its conserved first and last residue. D genes are given only for firm matches. Some rows have no size entry. The others give once, few or many, or a class for an expanded clone.

V	J	size	D	CDR3	DNA
TRBV10-1	TRBJ2-1	few	TRBD2	CASSVERGLAGLDEQFF	TGCGCCAGCAGCGTGGAACGGGGGCTAGCGGGACTCGATGAGCAGTTCTTC
TRBV3-1	TRBJ2-3	.	.	CASSHGGMGSTDTQYF	TGTGCCAGCAGCCATGGCGGGATGGGATCGACAGATACGCAGTATTTT
TRBV10-3	TRBJ2-7	.	.	CAIYDTTGSHEQYF	TGTGCCATATACGATACTACAGGTTCCCACGAGCAGTACTTC
TRBV12-3/TRBV12-4	TRBJ2-7	.	TRBD2	CASRGGFGSYEQYF	TGTGCCAGCAGGGGGGGGTTCGGCTCCTACGAGCAGTACTTC
TRBV4-2	TRBJ1-2	many	TRBD1	CASSSRDRPNYGYTF	TGTGCCAGCAGCAGCCGGGACAGACCTAACTATGGCTACACCTTC
TRBV7-6	TRBJ2-5	few	TRBD2	CASSPGASGEETQYF	TGTGCCAGCAGCCCTGGGGCTAGCGGAGAAGAGACCCAGTACTTC
TRBV24-1	TRBJ2-1	.	.	CATSEQAEQFF	TGTGCCACCAGTGAACAGGCTGAGCAGTTCTTC
TRBV11-2	TRBJ2-2	.	TRBD2	CASSRTSGRSVTGELFF	TGTGCCAGCAGCCGGACTAGCGGGAGGAGTGTTACCGGGGAGCTGTTTTTT
TRBV7-9	TRBJ1-2	few	.	CASSSSWLSHGYTF	TGTGCCAGCAGCTCCTCCTGGCTGAGCCATGGCTACACCTTC
TRBV5-1	TRBJ2-5	few	.	CASSVGRETQYF	TGCGCCAGCAGCGTCGGGCGGGAGACCCAGTACTTC
TRBV15	TRBJ2-1	many	TRBD2	CATSRTSASYNEQFF	TGTGCCACCAGCAGGACTAGCGCATCCTACAATGAGCAGTTCTTC
TRBV11-2	TRBJ2-7	many	.	CASSLGPGLSYEQYF	TGTGCCAGCAGCTTAGGGCCAGGGTTGAGTTACGAGCAGTACTTC
TRBV18	TRBJ1-1	.	TRBD1	CASSPGQEFTEAFF	TGTGCCAGCTCGCCGGGACAGGAATTCACTGAAGCTTTCTTT
TRBV5-1	TRBJ1-5	.	.	CASSLDVNQPQHF	TGCGCCAGCAGCTTGGACGTTAATCAGCCCCAGCATTTT
TRBV7-9	TRBJ2-1	few	.	CASRDMGNEQFF	TGTGCCAGCAGGGACATGGGCAATGAGCAGTTCTTC
TRBV6-2/TRBV6-3	TRBJ1-5	few	.	CASSYGRRGRGDSNQPQHF	TGTGCCAGCAGTTACGGTAGGAGGGGACGCGGAGATAGCAATCAGCCCCAGCATTTT
TRBV12-3/TRBV12-4	TRBJ1-1	.	.	CASSVSTATF	TGTGCCAGCAGTGTATCCACAGCAACCTTT
TRBV11-2	TRBJ2-3	few	TRBD2	CASSPVSGSLADTQYF	TGTGCCAGCAGCCCCGTTAGCGGGAGTCTAGCAGATACGCAGTATTTT
TRBV3-1	TRBJ2-7	.	TRBD1	CASRRGTASEQYF	TGTGCCAGCAGACGTGGGACAGCCTCCGAGCAGTACTTC
TRBV9	TRBJ2-3	few	TRBD2	CASSVGSGRGTDTQYF	TGTGCCAGCAGCGTTGGTAGCGGGAGGGGCACAGATACGCAGTATTTT
TRBV7-2	TRBJ1-5	few	TRBD1	CASSTRTGADQPQHF	TGTGCCAGCAGCACTCGGACAGGGGCTGATCAGCCCCAGCATTTT
TRBV19	TRBJ1-2	many	.	CASSIMGASYGYTF	TGTGCCAGTAGTATAATGGGGGCCAGCTATGGCTACACCTTC
TRBV5-1	TRBJ2-7	many	TRBD1	CASSKGKGQPSYEQYF	TGCGCCAGCAGCAAAGGAAAGGGACAGCCCTCCTACGAGCAGTACTTC
TRBV5-4	TRBJ1-1	.	TRBD1	CASSWGQGSMNTEAFF	TGTGCCAGCAGCTGGGGACAGGGGTCCATGAACACTGAAGCTTTCTTT
TRBV7-9	TRBJ2-1	medium-sized	.	CASSFITGSSYNEQFF	TGTGCCAGCAGCTTCATAACGGGGAGCTCCTACAATGAGCAGTTCTTC
TRBV13	TRBJ1-6	few	.	CASSKHGSGVGNSPLHF	TGTGCCAGCAGCAAGCACGGCTCCGGGGTAGGGAATTCACCCCTCCACTTT
TRBV6-2/TRBV6-3	TRBJ1-6	.	TRBD1	CASRRDSRNSPLHF	TGTGCCAGCAGACGGGACAGTAGGAATTCACCCCTCCACTTT
TRBV28	TRBJ2-7	many	TRBD1	CASSFPRVTGDSYEQYF	TGTGCCAGCAGTTTCCCCAGGGTGACAGGGGACTCCTACGAGCAGTACTTC
TRBV12-3/TRBV12-4	TRBJ2-5	many	.	CASRARESETQYF	TGTGCCAGCAGGGCTAGGGAGTCCGAGACCCAGTACTTC
TRBV6-1	TRBJ2-3	.	TRBD2	CAIQGASGSSDTQYF	TGTGCCATCCAGGGGGCTAGCGGGAGTTCAGATACGCAGTATTTT
TRBV28	TRBJ2-7	.	TRBD1	CASSPTGTGTYEQYF	TGTGCCAGCAGCCCAACCGGGACAGGGACCTACGAGCAGTACTTC
TRBV28	TRBJ2-1	.	.	CASSFPSSYNEQFF	TGTGCCAGCAGTTTTCCCTCCTCCTACAATGAGCAGTTCTTC
TRBV7-2	TRBJ2-3	few	TRBD2	CASRQLAGYTDTQYF	TGTGCCAGCAGGCAGCTAGCGGGATACACAGATACGCAGTATTTT
TRBV6-6	TRBJ1-4	many	.	CASDGGTNEKLFF	TGTGCCAGCGATGGTGGGACTAATGAAAAACTGTTTTTT
TRBV28	TRBJ2-2	few	.	CASSPSSWNTGELFF	TGTGCCAGCAGTCCGTCCTCTTGGAACACCGGGGAGCTGTTTTTT
TRBV20-1	TRBJ2-4	few	.	CSAFKGGAKNIQYF	TGCAGTGCCTTTAAGGGGGGAGCCAAAAACATTCAGTACTTC
TRBV27	TRBJ1-5	.	.	CASSYTREGDQPQHF	TGTGCCAGCAGTTACACTCGTGAAGGGGACCAGCCCCAGCATTTT
TRBV3-1	TRBJ2-7	many	TRBD2	CASSQGLAGPYEQYF	TGTGCCAGCAGCCAAGGCCTAGCGGGACCCTACGAGCAGTACTTC
TRBV7-2	TRBJ2-7	many	.	CASSLGGAYYEQYF	TGTGCCAGCAGCTTAGGAGGGGCGTACTACGAGCAGTACTTC
TRBV3-1	TRBJ1-1	many	.	CASSPLGGLNTEAFF	TGTGCCAGCAGCCCCTTAGGCGGCCTGAACACTGAAGCTTTCTTT
TRBV28	TRBJ2-7	.	.	CASSFNLAATYEQYF	TGTGCCAGCAGTTTTAACCTAGCCGCCACCTACGAGCAGTACTTC
TRBV12-3/TRBV12-4	TRBJ2-5	.	.	CASRLAVQETQYF	TGTGCCAGCAGATTAGCGGTTCAAGAGACCCAGTACTTC
TRBV7-9	TRBJ2-5	few	.	CASSLTGKGETQYF	TGTGCCAGCAGCTTAACCGGGAAAGGGGAGACCCAGTACTTC
TRBV10-2	TRBJ2-1	many	TRBD2	CASSRRETYNEQFF	TGCGCCAGCAGCAGGCGGGAGACCTACAATGAGCAGTTCTTC
TRBV27	TRBJ2-7	many	TRBD2	CASSLSGRLAGNDEQYF	TGTGCCAGCAGTTTATCGGGGCGACTAGCGGGAAACGACGAGCAGTACTTC
TRBV12-3/TRBV12-4	TRBJ2-1	few	TRBD2	CASSFLAGYNEQFF	TGTGCCAGCAGTTTTCTAGCGGGCTACAATGAGCAGTTCTTC
TRBV20-1	TRBJ2-7	.	.	CSARRDRYEQYF	TGCAGTGCTAGGCGGGACCGCTACGAGCAGTACTTC
TRBV5-1	TRBJ2-1	few	.	CASSLVMYNEQFF	TGCGCCAGCAGCTTGGTTATGTACAATGAGCAGTTCTTC
TRBV7-8	TRBJ2-1	many	TRBD1	CASSLDRGNEQFF	TGTGCCAGCAGCTTAGACAGGGGAAATGAGCAGTTCTTC
TRBV12-3/TRBV12-4	TRBJ2-5	few	.	CASRARGPQETQYF	TGTGCCAGCAGAGCCCGGGGTCCCCAAGAGACCCAGTACTTC
TRBV27	TRBJ2-7	many	TRBD1	CASSFGTEGEQYF	TGTGCCAGCAGTTTTGGGACAGAAGGCGAGCAGTACTTC
TRBV19	TRBJ2-6	many	TRBD1	CASSMTGTLTGANVLTF	TGTGCCAGTAGTATGACAGGGACCTTAACTGGGGCCAACGTCCTGACTTTC
TRBV28	TRBJ1-6	many	.	CASSPSIQWSYNSPLHF	TGTGCCAGCAGTCCATCAATTCAGTGGTCCTATAATTCACCCCTCCACTTT